This T cell receptor beta chain was captured by sequencing in a study of blood T cell repertoires in COVID-19. The protocol was immunoSEQ multiplex PCR, while the TCRdb copy is restricted to in-frame clones and leaves out a portion. The table includes around 190,000 clones, 65% to 90% detected once. The sample holds a few counts of this clone. The CDR3 is made up of 14 amino acids. Germline-derived CDR1 and CDR2 are SEHNR and FQNEAQ (reference sequence). V was pared by 1 base and J by 8 bases, with 7 bases of the junction left unmatched. The sequencing sample was made of peripheral blood. The clonotype was recovered from a human donor in a cohort sampled during active COVID-19. The chain uses TRBV7-9 and TRBJ1-2; 7 bases are a match to TRBD1. The CDR3 reads CASSLDRQGVGYTF. In DNA form, the CDR3 reads TGTGCCAGCAGCTTAGATCGACAGGGAGTGGGCTACACCTTC.